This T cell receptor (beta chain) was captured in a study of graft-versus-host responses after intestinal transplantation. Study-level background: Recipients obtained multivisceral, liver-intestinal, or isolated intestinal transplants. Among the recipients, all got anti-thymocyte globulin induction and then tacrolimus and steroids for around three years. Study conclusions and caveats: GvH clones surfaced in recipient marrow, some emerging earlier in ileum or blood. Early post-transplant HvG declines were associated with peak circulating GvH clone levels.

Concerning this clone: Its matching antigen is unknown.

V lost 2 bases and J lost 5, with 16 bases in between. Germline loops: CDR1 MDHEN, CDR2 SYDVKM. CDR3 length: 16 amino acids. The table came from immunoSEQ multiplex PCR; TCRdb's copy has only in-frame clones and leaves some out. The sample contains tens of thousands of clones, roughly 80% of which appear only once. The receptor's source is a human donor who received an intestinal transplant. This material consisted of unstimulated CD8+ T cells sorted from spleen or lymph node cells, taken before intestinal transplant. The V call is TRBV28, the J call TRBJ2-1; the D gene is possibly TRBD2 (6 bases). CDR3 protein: CASSLRLWREHNEQFF. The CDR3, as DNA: TGTGCCAGCAGTTTACGGCTTTGGCGGGAACACAATGAGCAGTTCTTC. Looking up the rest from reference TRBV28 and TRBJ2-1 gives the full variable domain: DVKVTQSSRYLVKRTGEKVFLECVQDMDHENMFWYRQDPGLGLRLIYFSYDVKMKEKGDIPEGYSVSREKKERFSLILESASTNQTSMYLCASSLRLWREHNEQFFGPGTRLTVL.